This T cell receptor (beta chain) is drawn from a study of T cell responses to AZD1222 COVID-19 vaccine. TCRdb keeps only in-frame clones here, not all; method: immunoSEQ multiplex PCR. The data contain 150,000 to 200,000 clones, around nine tenths of them singletons. The table lists this clone with a count of one. Its cognate antigen is unknown. CDR3 size: 16 residues. Germline values: CDR1 KGHDR, CDR2 SFDVKD. Trimming took 3 bases from V and 5 from J; bases not matched to a gene: 5. Notes on the study in general: Unmutated variant regions are reportedly the target of nearly half of TCRs that are spike-specific. When two AZD1222 doses had been given, Spike-specific TCR breadth and depth rose.

The receptor comes from an adult who received the AZD1222 COVID-19 vaccine. This sequence joins TRBV24-1 and TRBJ2-5; 13 nucleotides align to TRBD2. Sequenced here: peripheral blood, sampled 28 days after the second AZD1222 dose. DNA of the CDR3: TGTGCCACCAGTGATGGAGGACTAGCGGGGGCCGAGACCCAGTACTTC. It encodes CATSDGGLAGAETQYF.